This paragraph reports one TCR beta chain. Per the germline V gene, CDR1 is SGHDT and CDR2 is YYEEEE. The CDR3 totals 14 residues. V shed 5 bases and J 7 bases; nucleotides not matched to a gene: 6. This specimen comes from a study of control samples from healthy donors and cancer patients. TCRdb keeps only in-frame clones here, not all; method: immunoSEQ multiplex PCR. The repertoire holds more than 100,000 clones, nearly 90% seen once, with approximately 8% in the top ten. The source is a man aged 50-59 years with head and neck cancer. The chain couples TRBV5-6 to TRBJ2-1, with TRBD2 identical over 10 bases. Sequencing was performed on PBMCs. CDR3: CASSYPGLANEQFF. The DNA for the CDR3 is TGTGCCAGCAGTTACCCGGGACTAGCGAATGAGCAGTTCTTC.